A selection of T cell receptor beta chains follows, all from one sample in a study of blood T cell repertoires in COVID-19. Profiled with immunoSEQ multiplex PCR; TCRdb holds only in-frame clones, not every one. The data contain some 22,000 clones, around 84% of them singletons. Sequences were obtained from peripheral blood. These receptors were obtained from a woman older than 75 with acute or convalescent COVID-19. The CDR3 runs from the conserved cysteine through the conserved F or W. The D gene is left open where the match is weak. Clone sizes are given selectively: once, few, many, or a class where the clone is expanded.

TRBV7-2,NA,NA,TRBJ1-4,TGTGCCAGCAGCCCCCGGGACTTTAATGAAAAACTGTTTTTT,CASSPRDFNEKLFF
TRBV6-6,NA,NA,TRBJ1-2,TGTGCCAGCAGTTATGGAGGTGGCTACACCTTC,CASSYGGGYTF
TRBV19,NA,TRBD1,TRBJ1-1,TGTGCCAGTAGTATCCCAGGACAGGGCAATCTGAACACTGAAGCTTTCTTT,CASSIPGQGNLNTEAFF
TRBV10-1,NA,NA,TRBJ2-4,TGCGCCAGCAGCGATGGCCCTGAGGGCATTCAGTACTTC,CASSDGPEGIQYF
TRBV10-1,NA,TRBD1,TRBJ1-3,TGCGCCAGCAGTGAGTCGCGGACAGGGGGCCCTGGAAACACCATATATTTT,CASSESRTGGPGNTIYF
TRBV30,NA,TRBD1,TRBJ2-7,TGTGCCTGGAGTGTAAGGTGGGACAGAGTCTACGAGCAGTACTTC,CAWSVRWDRVYEQYF
TRBV11-2,NA,NA,TRBJ1-6,TGTGCCAGCAGCCGCTCGGGAGGCACTAATTCACCCCTCCACTTT,CASSRSGGTNSPLHF
TRBV5-5,NA,NA,TRBJ1-2,TGTGCCAGCAGCTTGCTGGGGGCGGACTATGGCTACACCTTC,CASSLLGADYGYTF
TRBV7-7,few,TRBD2,TRBJ2-7,TGTGCCAGCAGCTTGTTGGGGGAGGGCGAGCAGTACTTC,CASSLLGEGEQYF
TRBV9,once,TRBD1,TRBJ1-5,TGTGCCAGCAGCGAGGAGGGGGCCGAACCCCAGCATTTT,CASSEEGAEPQHF
TRBV15,NA,TRBD2,TRBJ2-3,TGTGCCACCAGCAGAGAAGCGGGGCCCTTGGATACGCAGTATTTT,CATSREAGPLDTQYF
TRBV19,NA,TRBD1,TRBJ2-1,TGTGCCAGTAGTAGACAGGGACAGGGGGCCTCCTACAATGAGCAGTTCTTC,CASSRQGQGASYNEQFF
TRBV6-2/TRBV6-3,NA,TRBD2,TRBJ2-7,TGTGCCAGCAGCCTAATCCAGCGGGAGGGCCTCGACGAGCAGTACTTC,CASSLIQREGLDEQYF
TRBV18,NA,TRBD1,TRBJ1-2,TGTGCCAGCTCACCTTACGGACAGGGCTATTTCGATGGCTACACCTTC,CASSPYGQGYFDGYTF
TRBV5-4,few,TRBD1,TRBJ1-4,TGTGCCAGCAGCGTAAACCGGGACAGGGGTACAACTAATGAAAAACTGTTTTTT,CASSVNRDRGTTNEKLFF
TRBV6-1,NA,TRBD1,TRBJ1-2,TGTGCCAGCAGTGAATGGACAGGGGGAAAGGATGGCTACACCTTC,CASSEWTGGKDGYTF